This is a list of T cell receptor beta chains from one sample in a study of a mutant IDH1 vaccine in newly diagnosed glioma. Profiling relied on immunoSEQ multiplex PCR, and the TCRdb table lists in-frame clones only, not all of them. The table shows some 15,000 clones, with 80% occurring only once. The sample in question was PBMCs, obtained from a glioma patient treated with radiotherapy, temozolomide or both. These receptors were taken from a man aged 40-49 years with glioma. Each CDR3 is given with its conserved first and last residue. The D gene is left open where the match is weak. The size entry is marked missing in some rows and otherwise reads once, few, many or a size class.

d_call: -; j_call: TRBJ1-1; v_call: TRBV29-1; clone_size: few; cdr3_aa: CSVEIQNTEAFF; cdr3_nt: TGCAGCGTTGAAATTCAGAACACTGAAGCTTTCTTT
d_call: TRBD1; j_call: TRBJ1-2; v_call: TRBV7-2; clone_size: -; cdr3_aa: CASSLAGQGRLGYTF; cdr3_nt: TGTGCCAGCAGCTTAGCGGGACAGGGACGTTTAGGCTACACCTTC
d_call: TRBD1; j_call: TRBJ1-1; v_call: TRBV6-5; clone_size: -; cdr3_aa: CASSYDQGVGTEAFF; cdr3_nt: TGTGCCAGCAGTTACGATCAGGGGGTCGGCACTGAAGCTTTCTTT
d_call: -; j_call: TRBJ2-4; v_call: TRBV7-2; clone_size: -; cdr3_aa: CASSLESGLWNIQYF; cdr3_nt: TGTGCCAGCAGCTTAGAGTCCGGACTCTGGAACATTCAGTACTTC
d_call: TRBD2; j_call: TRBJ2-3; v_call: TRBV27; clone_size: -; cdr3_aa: CASSFQAGVGDTQYF; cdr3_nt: TGTGCCAGCAGTTTTCAAGCGGGAGTGGGAGATACGCAGTATTTT
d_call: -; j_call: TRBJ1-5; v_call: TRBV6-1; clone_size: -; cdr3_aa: CASSASGLRSNQPQHF; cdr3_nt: TGTGCCAGCAGTGCTTCGGGTTTACGGAGCAATCAGCCCCAGCATTTT
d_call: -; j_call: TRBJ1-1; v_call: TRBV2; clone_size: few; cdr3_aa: CASSEWGTVAFF; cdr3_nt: TGTGCCAGCAGTGAGTGGGGGACTGTAGCTTTCTTT
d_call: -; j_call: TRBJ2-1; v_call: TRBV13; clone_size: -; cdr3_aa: CASSSRHYNEQFF; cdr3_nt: TGTGCCAGCAGCTCCCGACATTACAATGAGCAGTTCTTC
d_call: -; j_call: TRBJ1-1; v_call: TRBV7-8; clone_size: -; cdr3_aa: CASSWRARTEAFF; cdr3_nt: TGTGCCAGCAGCTGGAGGGCCAGAACTGAAGCTTTCTTT
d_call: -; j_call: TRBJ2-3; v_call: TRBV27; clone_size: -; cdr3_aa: CASSLQLAHGTQYF; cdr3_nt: TGTGCCAGCAGTTTACAGTTAGCCCATGGGACGCAGTATTTT
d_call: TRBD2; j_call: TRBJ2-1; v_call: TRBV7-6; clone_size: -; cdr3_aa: CASSPSGMMSSYNEQFF; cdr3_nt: TGTGCCAGCAGCCCGAGCGGGATGATGAGCTCCTACAATGAGCAGTTCTTC
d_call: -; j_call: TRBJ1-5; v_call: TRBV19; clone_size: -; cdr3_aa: CASSIWVGPNQPQHF; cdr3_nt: TGTGCCAGTAGTATATGGGTGGGCCCTAATCAGCCCCAGCATTTT
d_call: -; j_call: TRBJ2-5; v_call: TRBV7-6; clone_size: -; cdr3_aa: CASSPDWRETQYF; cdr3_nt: TGTGCCAGCAGCCCTGATTGGCGCGAGACCCAGTACTTC
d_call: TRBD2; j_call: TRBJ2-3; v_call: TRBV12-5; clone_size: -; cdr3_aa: CASGGAGGADTQYF; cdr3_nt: TGTGCTAGTGGAGGGGCGGGAGGAGCAGATACGCAGTATTTT
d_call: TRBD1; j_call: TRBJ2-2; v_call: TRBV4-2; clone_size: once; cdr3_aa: CASSQEQGRNAGELFF; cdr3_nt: TGTGCCAGCAGCCAAGAACAGGGGCGGAACGCCGGGGAGCTGTTTTTT
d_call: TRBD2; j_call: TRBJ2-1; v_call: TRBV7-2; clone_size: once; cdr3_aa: CASSPQGGEGYNEQFF; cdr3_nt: TGTGCCAGCAGCCCGCAGGGCGGGGAGGGCTACAATGAGCAGTTCTTC
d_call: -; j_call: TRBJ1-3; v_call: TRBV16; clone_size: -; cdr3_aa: CASSPIRAVSSGNTIYF; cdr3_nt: TGTGCCAGCAGCCCTATTAGGGCAGTCTCCTCTGGAAACACCATATATTTT
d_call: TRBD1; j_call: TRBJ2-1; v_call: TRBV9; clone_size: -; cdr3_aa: CASSFMDRGNNEQFF; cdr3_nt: TGTGCCAGCAGCTTCATGGACAGGGGAAACAATGAGCAGTTCTTC
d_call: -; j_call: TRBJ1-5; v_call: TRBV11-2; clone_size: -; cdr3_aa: CASSLDGFGAGNQPQHF; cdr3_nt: TGTGCCAGCAGCTTAGATGGTTTCGGGGCGGGCAATCAGCCCCAGCATTTT
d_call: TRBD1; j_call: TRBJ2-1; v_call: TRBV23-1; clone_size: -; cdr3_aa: CASRGYRGGGKSYNEQFF; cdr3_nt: TGCGCCAGCAGGGGGTACAGGGGTGGGGGAAAGTCCTACAATGAGCAGTTCTTC
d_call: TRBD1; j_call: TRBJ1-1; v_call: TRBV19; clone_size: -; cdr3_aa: CASIRDRGDTEAFF; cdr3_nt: TGTGCCAGTATCAGGGACAGGGGCGACACTGAAGCTTTCTTT
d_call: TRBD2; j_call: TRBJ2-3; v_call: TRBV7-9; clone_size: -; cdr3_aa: CASSFRLAGPSTDTQYF; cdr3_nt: TGTGCCAGCAGCTTCCGACTAGCGGGACCGAGCACAGATACGCAGTATTTT
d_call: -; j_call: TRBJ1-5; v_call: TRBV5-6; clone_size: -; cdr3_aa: CASSLGGDDLPQHF; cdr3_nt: TGTGCCAGCAGCTTGGGAGGGGACGATTTGCCCCAGCATTTT
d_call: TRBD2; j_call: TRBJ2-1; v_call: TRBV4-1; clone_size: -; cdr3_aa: CASSPPTPSGRTYNEQFF; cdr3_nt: TGCGCCAGCAGCCCACCCACCCCTAGCGGGAGGACCTACAATGAGCAGTTCTTC
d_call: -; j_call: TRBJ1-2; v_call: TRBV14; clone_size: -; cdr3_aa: CASSQLVGQKGGYTF; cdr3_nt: TGTGCCAGCAGCCAATTGGTAGGACAGAAAGGGGGCTACACCTTC
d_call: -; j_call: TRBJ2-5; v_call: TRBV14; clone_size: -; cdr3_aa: CASSQPRRRGLQETQYF; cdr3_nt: TGTGCCAGCAGCCAACCACGGCGACGGGGACTGCAAGAGACCCAGTACTTC
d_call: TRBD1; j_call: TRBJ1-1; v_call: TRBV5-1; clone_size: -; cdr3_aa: CASSLVGQHTEAFF; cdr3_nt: TGCGCCAGCAGCTTGGTGGGACAGCACACTGAAGCTTTCTTT
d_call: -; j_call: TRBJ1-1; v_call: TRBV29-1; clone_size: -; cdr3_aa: CSVGGAGPGTEAFF; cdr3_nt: TGCAGCGTTGGGGGTGCGGGGCCGGGGACTGAAGCTTTCTTT
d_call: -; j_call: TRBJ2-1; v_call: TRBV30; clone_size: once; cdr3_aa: CAWSLLGEQFF; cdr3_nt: TGTGCCTGGAGTCTGCTGGGTGAGCAGTTCTTC
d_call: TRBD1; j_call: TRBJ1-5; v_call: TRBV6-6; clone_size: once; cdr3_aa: CASRPGQVGQPQHF; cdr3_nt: TGTGCCAGCAGACCGGGACAGGTGGGTCAGCCCCAGCATTTT
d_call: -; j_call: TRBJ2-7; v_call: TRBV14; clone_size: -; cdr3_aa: CASSQFQTTYEQYF; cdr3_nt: TGTGCCAGCAGCCAATTTCAGACAACCTACGAGCAGTACTTC
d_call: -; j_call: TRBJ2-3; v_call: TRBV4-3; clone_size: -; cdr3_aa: CASSQGPLEDTQYF; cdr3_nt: TGCGCCAGCAGCCAAGGCCCACTAGAGGATACGCAGTATTTT
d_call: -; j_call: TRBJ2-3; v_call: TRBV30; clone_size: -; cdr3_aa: CAWSVGDTQYF; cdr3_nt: TGTGCCTGGAGTGTCGGAGATACGCAGTATTTT
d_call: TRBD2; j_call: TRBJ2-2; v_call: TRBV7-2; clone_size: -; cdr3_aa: CASSLTSREGLGTGELFF; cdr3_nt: TGTGCCAGCAGCCTTACCTCGCGGGAGGGCCTTGGCACCGGGGAGCTGTTTTTT
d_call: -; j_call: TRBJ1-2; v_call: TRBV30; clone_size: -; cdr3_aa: CAWSVRSGTHLRNYGYTF; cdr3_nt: TGTGCCTGGAGTGTACGGTCAGGGACCCATTTGAGGAACTATGGCTACACCTTC
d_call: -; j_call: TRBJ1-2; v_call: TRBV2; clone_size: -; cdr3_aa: CASSKRTPFEEYGYTF; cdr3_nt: TGTGCCAGCAGTAAGAGGACACCCTTTGAGGAATATGGCTACACCTTC